This T cell receptor (beta chain) is from a study of regulatory T cells in long-lasting Graves disease. The CDR3 runs 15 residues. Germline CDR1 reads SGDLS; CDR2 reads YYNGEE. The ends were cut back, 3 bases at V and 9 bases at J, with 19 bases in the middle. Relying on iRepertoire HTBI primers and Arm-PCR of CDR3 regions, the team built TCR beta libraries. In TCRdb, the multiplex PCR reads were re-called with MiXCR into one record per CDR3 protein. The data show roughly 470,000 distinct CDR3 sequences, around 20% seen once. Indicated time point: persistent/refractory GD, antithyroid drugs over 5 years with positive TRAb. PBMCs provided the RNA from which the TCR library was made.

The chain joins TRBV9 to TRBJ2-1, with D possibly TRBD2 on 7 matching bases. The clonotype was recovered from a female donor with Graves disease. This material consisted of peripheral blood mononuclear cells (PBMCs), taken when the disease was refractory, from a patient treated with antithyroid drugs. CDR3 residues: CASSGGAGEGAEQFF. CDR3 in DNA: TGTGCCAGCAGCGGGGGGGCGGGAGAGGGAGCTGAGCAGTTCTTC.